Below are 21 T cell receptor beta chains sequenced from a single sample in a study of tumor-infiltrating lymphocytes in primary liver carcinoma (dated by TCRdb to about 2017). Reads for this sample came from an Illumina HiSeq 2500. Starting from 450 to 500 ng total RNA, TCRbeta-specific cDNA was produced by reverse transcription with a constant-region primer and ProtoScript II reverse transcriptase. Three nested multiplex PCR rounds, following a slightly modified ARM-PCR procedure, were used to build the TCRbeta libraries. Multiplex TRBV1-TRBV30 forward primers and a Cbeta reverse primer were used in the first two PCR rounds, each of which was run for around 9 cycles. TCRdb itself trimmed the public reads at Q25 with fastp, ran MiXCR and retained productive beta chains. Each entry merges the rows of one CDR3 protein and shows their most common DNA and genes. This sample lists approximately 310,000 distinct CDR3 sequences; less than 75% were detected once. Around 9.5% of the sample belongs to the ten largest clones.

TRIzol reagent was used to extract blood RNA from unsorted whole blood, while the DNeasy Blood & Tissue kit provided the germline DNA. Material: peripheral blood. The receptors shown here come from a man aged 35-49 years with primary liver carcinoma and hepatitis B virus infection.

This clonotype came up many times. The chain has TRBV6-6 and TRBJ1-5; 7 nucleotides line up with TRBD1. The CDR3 runs to 14 residues. V gave up 6 bases and J gave up 2 bases; unmatched junction bases: 4. Germline values: CDR1 MNHNY, CDR2 SVGAGI (reference sequence). CDR3 protein: CASSQGTGNQPQHF. The CDR3, as DNA: TGTGCCAGCAGCCAAGGGACAGGCAATCAGCCCCAGCATTTT.

The chain uses TRBV11-1 and TRBJ2-1, with 8 positions matching TRBD1. V was pared by 6 bases and J by 0 bases, with 7 bases of the junction left unmatched. The CDR3 loop spans 16 amino acids. Per germline, CDR1 SGHAT and CDR2 FQDESV (reference sequence). DNA for the CDR3: TGTGCCAGCAGTCAGGGGGCGAGCAGCTCCTACAATGAGCAGTTCTTC. It translates to CASSQGASSSYNEQFF.

Worth noting for this clonotype: A much larger clonotype is one base distant, so this may be a read error. The chain carries TRBV29-1 and TRBJ1-5; no reliable D call. Germline CDR1 and CDR2: SQVTM and ANQGSEA. The CDR3 has 13 amino acids. V was shortened by 2 bases and J by 3 bases, with 8 bases between the two germline ends. The DNA for the CDR3 is TGCAGCGTTGAACTTAGTATCAATCAGCCCCAGCATTTT. As protein: CSVELSINQPQHF.

The chain has TRBV6-5 and TRBJ1-2; no clear D gene. Germline CDR1 and CDR2: MNHEY and SVGAGI. V was cut by 6 bases and J by 0 bases, with 17 bases left in between. The length of the CDR3 is 16 residues. The CDR3, as DNA: TGTGCCAGCAGAGACCTCCCGCGACAATCTAACTATGGCTACACCTTC. This gives the protein CASRDLPRQSNYGYTF.

A note on this clonotype: Because it lacks the conserved phenylalanine or tryptophan at the end, this CDR3 is likely a read error. The chain uses TRBV29-1 and TRBJ2-1, with 7 bases lining up with TRBD2. Germline trimming cut 1 base from V and 3 bases from J; bases unmatched to any gene: 12. Per germline, CDR1 SQVTM and CDR2 ANQGSEA. CDR3 size: 17 residues. CDR3 bases: TGCAGCGTTGAAGGGATGGGCCTAGCGGAGATCTACAATGAGCAGTTCCTC. This sequence encodes CSVEGMGLAEIYNEQFL.

The chain recombines TRBV5-1 with TRBJ2-7, with unresolved D. The CDR3 has 15 residues. The V gene's germline CDR1 is SGHRS and CDR2 YFSETQ. Trimming stripped 4 bases from V and 7 bases from J, with 21 bases between. The CDR3 sequence: CASSRTLNQTGEQYF. The CDR3 bases are TGCGCCAGCAGCCGGACCCTAAACCAAACCGGGGAGCAGTACTTC. The entire variable domain, with the rest obtained from reference TRBV5-1 and TRBJ2-7, is as follows: KAGVTQTPRYLIKTRGQQVTLSCSPISGHRSVSWYQQTPGQGLQFLFEYFSETQRNKGNFPGRFSGRQFSNSRSEMNVSTLELGDSALYLCASSRTLNQTGEQYFGPGTRLTVT.

This clonotype has ten or more counts. The chain is built from TRBV28 and TRBJ1-2; D is uncertain. In germline, CDR1 is MDHEN, CDR2 SYDVKM. V was cut by 4 bases and J by 8 bases, with 8 bases left in between. This CDR3 contains 11 residues. The CDR3 is CASSSRLGYTF. The CDR3 bases are TGTGCCAGCAGTTCAAGGCTAGGCTACACCTTC.

As concerns this clonotype: A much larger clone differs by one base, so this may be a read error. The V call is TRBV5-4, the J call TRBJ2-1; 11 bases agree with TRBD2. Germline CDR1 is SGHNT and CDR2 is YYREEE (reference sequence). The CDR3 has 18 amino acids. V was pared by 0 bases and J by 6 bases, with 11 bases of the junction left unmatched. The chain's CDR3 is CASSLADSGRAPINEQFF. The CDR3 DNA is TGTGCCAGCAGCTTGGCGGATAGCGGGAGGGCCCCCATCAATGAGCAGTTCTTC.

This clonotype appeared once. This may stem from a read error, because a much larger clone lies one nucleotide away. The chain couples TRBV4-3 to TRBJ2-1; D possibly corresponds to TRBD2 (6 bases). This CDR3 has 16 residues. From germline, CDR1 is LGHNA and CDR2 YSLEER. The CDR3 region is CASGQDPGVSYNEQFF. The CDR3 nucleotides are TGCGCCAGCGGCCAAGATCCGGGGGTCTCCTACAATGAGCAGTTCTTC.

This clonotype was seen ten or more times. The chain uses TRBV5-4 and TRBJ2-1; D is undetermined. Germline V gives CDR1 SGHNT, CDR2 YYREEE (reference sequence). This CDR3 has 14 amino acids. The germline V and J ends were trimmed by 5 bases and 1 base, with 10 bases remaining between them. CDR3 sequence (DNA): TGTGCCAGCAGTCCCCAGGCGTCCTACAATGAGCAGTTCTTC. It is translated as CASSPQASYNEQFF.

In DNA, the CDR3 is TGTGCCTGGAGGAGGTCGGTAGCCTACAATGAGCAGTTCTTC. It translates to CAWRRSVAYNEQFF. The chain combines TRBV30 with TRBJ2-1; D is uncertain. Looked up from germline, CDR1 is GTSNPN and CDR2 is SVGIG (reference sequence). Trimming took 3 bases from V and 2 from J, leaving 11 bases between them. This CDR3 is built from 14 residues. Full variable domain (rest looked up from reference TRBV30 and TRBJ2-1): SQTIHQWPATLVQPVGSPLSLECTVEGTSNPNLYWYRQAAGRGLQLLFYSVGIGQISSEVPQNLSASRPQDRQFILSSKKLLLSDSGFYLCAWRRSVAYNEQFFGPGTRLTVL.

Comment on this clonotype: Germline and junction disagree at one end, which may indicate a read error. V is TRBV11-2 and J is TRBJ1-6; D is possibly TRBD1 (6 bases). The germline V gene has CDR1 SGHAT and CDR2 FQNNGV. The CDR3 is made up of 15 amino acids. The CDR3 spells CVSCWVTGSFSPLHF. The CDR3 DNA follows: TGTGTCAGCTGCTGGGTAACAGGGTCATTTTCACCCCTCCACTTT.

This chain links TRBV7-8 with TRBJ2-1; tentatively, D is TRBD2 (5 bases). The germline V gene encodes CDR1 SGHVS and CDR2 FQNEAQ. V was cut by 4 bases and J by 3 bases, with 19 bases left in between. CDR3 length: 17 residues. CDR3 loop: CASSSPVSAGVYNEQFF. The CDR3 DNA reads as TGTGCCAGCAGCTCCCCCGTGAGTGCGGGCGTCTACAATGAGCAGTTCTTC.

In DNA form, the CDR3 reads TGTGCCAGCCTTACCCATCGGTCCTCCTACGAGCAGTACTTC. Translation: CASLTHRSSYEQYF. V usage is TRBV28 and J usage is TRBJ2-7; D is unresolved. Trimming took off 8 bases at V and 0 bases at J, with 14 bases between the two ends. CDR3 length: 14 residues. Germline values: CDR1 MDHEN, CDR2 SYDVKM.

This clonotype was counted ten times or more. The chain carries TRBV29-1 and TRBJ2-7; the D gene could be TRBD1 or TRBD2 (6 bases each). The CDR3 has 12 amino acids. Trimming took off 8 bases at V and 5 bases at J, with 16 bases between the two ends. Looked up from germline, CDR1 is SQVTM and CDR2 is ANQGSEA. CDR3 in DNA: TGCAGCATTGTAGGGGGGAGAAACGAGCAGTACTTC. It encodes CSIVGGRNEQYF.

For this clonotype: This could be a read error, since a much larger clone is one nucleotide away. This rearrangement joins TRBV6-2 or TRBV6-3 to TRBJ2-7, with D unclear. The V gene's germline CDR1 is MNHEY and CDR2 SVGEGT. The CDR3 length is 13 residues. With 7 bases removed from V and 3 bases from J, the gap between germline ends came to 13 bases. In nucleotides, the CDR3 is TGTGCCAGCAACCCCCGGGCTAACTACGAGCAGTACTTC. Translation: CASNPRANYEQYF.

The V call is TRBV6-2 or TRBV6-3, the J call TRBJ2-4, with 7 bases aligning to TRBD1. Germline assignment: CDR1 MNHEY and CDR2 SVGEGT. The CDR3 consists of 16 residues. Losses at the gene ends were 7 bases for V and 0 bases for J; bases not matched to a gene: 9. This CDR3 reads CASTQGQGVAKNIQYF. The CDR3 DNA reads as TGTGCCAGCACCCAGGGGCAGGGGGTAGCCAAAAACATTCAGTACTTC.

On this clonotype: The CDR3 does not close with the conserved phenylalanine or tryptophan, likely indicating a read error. V gene TRBV11-1 combines with J gene TRBJ2-6; D is ambiguous. Trimming removed 1 base at V and 0 bases at J, with 4 bases between. Germline loops: CDR1 SGHAT, CDR2 FQDESV (reference sequence). The CDR3 runs 15 residues. The CDR3 sequence is CASSLGSSGANVLTS. The CDR3 DNA reads as TGTGCCAGCAGCTTAGGCTCCTCTGGGGCCAACGTCCTGACTTCC.

As regards this clonotype: One end of the junction is discordant with germline, which a read error may explain. This chain joins TRBV10-3 and TRBJ1-5; D unclear. The germline V gene has CDR1 ENHRY and CDR2 SYGVKD. This CDR3 is 14 amino acids long. CDR3 sequence (DNA): TGTGTCATCAGTGAGTCTTTAGGGCCCCAGCCCCAGCATTTT. This gives the protein CVISESLGPQPQHF.

With regard to this clonotype: A read error is likely, as this CDR3 ends without the conserved phenylalanine or tryptophan. The chain combines TRBV6-2 or TRBV6-3 with TRBJ1-5; D not certain. Germline V gene data show CDR1 as MNHEY and CDR2 as SVGEGT. The CDR3 has 13 amino acids. The CDR3 DNA reads as TGTGTCAGCAGTTACCGGGCCGAGCAGCCCCAGCATGTT. Translated, it gives CVSSYRAEQPQHV.

This clonotype was seen a handful of times. A single base separates this from a much larger clone, so it may be a read error. The J gene is TRBJ2-1, the V gene TRBV29-1, with 8 bases aligning to TRBD2. The CDR3 has 18 amino acids. From germline, CDR1 is SQVTM and CDR2 ANQGSEA. This CDR3 reads CSVFGLEREYGTYNEQSF. CDR3 DNA sequence: TGCAGCGTATTTGGGCTTGAGCGGGAGTATGGCACCTACAATGAGCAGTCCTTC.